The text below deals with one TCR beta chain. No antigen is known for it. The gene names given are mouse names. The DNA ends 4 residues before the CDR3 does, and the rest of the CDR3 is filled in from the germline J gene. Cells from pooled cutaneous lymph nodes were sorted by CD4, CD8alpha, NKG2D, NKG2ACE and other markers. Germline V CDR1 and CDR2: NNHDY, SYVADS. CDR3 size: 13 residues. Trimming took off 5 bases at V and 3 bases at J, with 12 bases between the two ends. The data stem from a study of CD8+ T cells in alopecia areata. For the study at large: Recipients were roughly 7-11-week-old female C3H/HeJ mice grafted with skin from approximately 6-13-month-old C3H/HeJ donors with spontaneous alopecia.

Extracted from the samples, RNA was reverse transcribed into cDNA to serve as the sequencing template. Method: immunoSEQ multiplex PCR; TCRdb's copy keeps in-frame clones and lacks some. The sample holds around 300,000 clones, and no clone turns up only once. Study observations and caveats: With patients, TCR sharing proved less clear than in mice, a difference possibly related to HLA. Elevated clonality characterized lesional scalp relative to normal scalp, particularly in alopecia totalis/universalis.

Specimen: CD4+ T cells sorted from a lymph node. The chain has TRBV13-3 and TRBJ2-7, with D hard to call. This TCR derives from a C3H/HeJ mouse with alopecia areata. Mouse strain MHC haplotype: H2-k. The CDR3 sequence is CASSVTTLYEQYF. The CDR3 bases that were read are TGTGCCAGCAGCGTTACAACCCTCTAT.